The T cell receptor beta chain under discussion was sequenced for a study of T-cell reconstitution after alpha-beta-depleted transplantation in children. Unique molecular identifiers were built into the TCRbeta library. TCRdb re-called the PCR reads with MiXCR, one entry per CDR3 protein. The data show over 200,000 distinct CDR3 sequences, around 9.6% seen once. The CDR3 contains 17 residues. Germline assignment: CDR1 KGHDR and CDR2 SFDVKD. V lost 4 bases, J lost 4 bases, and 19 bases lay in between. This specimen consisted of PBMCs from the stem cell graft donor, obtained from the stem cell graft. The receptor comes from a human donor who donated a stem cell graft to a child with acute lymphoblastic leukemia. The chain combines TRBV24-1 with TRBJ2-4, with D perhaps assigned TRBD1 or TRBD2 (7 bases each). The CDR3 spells CATSDFSRGGQKNIQYF. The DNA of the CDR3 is TGTGCCACCAGTGACTTTTCCAGGGGGGGGCAGAAAAACATTCAGTACTTC.